Listed below are T cell receptor beta chains from one sample, sequenced in a study of shared clonotypes between healthy human individuals. TCRdb keeps only in-frame clones here, not all; method: immunoSEQ multiplex PCR. The sample holds about 1 million clones; more than 65% are singletons and the top ten take approximately 1.5%. Input material: memory CD4+ T cells sorted from blood. These receptors were collected from a man aged 18 to 29 in good health. Both conserved end residues are part of each CDR3. D genes are given only for firm matches. Where a row states a size, it is once, few, many or the class of an expanded clone; other rows omit it.

cdr3_nt cdr3_aa v_call d_call clone_size j_call
TGTGCCAGCAGCAATACAGGGTACGGGGAGCTGTTTTTT CASSNTGYGELFF TRBV5-4 . . TRBJ2-2
TGTGCCTGGAGTGTAAGCGGTTCCGGGGAGCTGTTTTTT CAWSVSGSGELFF TRBV30 . few TRBJ2-2
TGTGCCAGCTCGATATATGGACAGGGAAGTGAGGGCTACACCTTC CASSIYGQGSEGYTF TRBV18 TRBD1 . TRBJ1-2
TGTGCCAGCAGCGTAGGCCAGGGGACATCTGGTCCCGAGCAGTACTTC CASSVGQGTSGPEQYF TRBV9 . . TRBJ2-7
TGTGCCTGGAGTGAGACTAGCGGGGGGGCGGAGACCCAGTACTTC CAWSETSGGAETQYF TRBV30 TRBD2 . TRBJ2-5
TGTGCCAGCAGATCGGGACAGCAGATTAACACCGGGGAGCTGTTTTTT CASRSGQQINTGELFF TRBV6-6 TRBD1 . TRBJ2-2
TGTGCCAGCAGCCCCTTACTAGCGGGAGGATTGACCCAGTACTTC CASSPLLAGGLTQYF TRBV7-2 TRBD2 once TRBJ2-5
TGTGCCAGCAGCAGAACAGAAATCCCCGGGGAGCTGTTTTTT CASSRTEIPGELFF TRBV5-4 . . TRBJ2-2
TGCGCCAGCAGCCCGGGGGCGGGAGGGCCGAGCACAGATACGCAGTATTTT CASSPGAGGPSTDTQYF TRBV5-1 TRBD2 . TRBJ2-3
TGCGCCAGCAGCCAAACCGGGCCCTATAATGAAAAACTGTTTTTT CASSQTGPYNEKLFF TRBV4-1 . once TRBJ1-4
TGTGCCAGCAGCTTTCCGGGACAGGCTACCTACGAGCAGTACTTC CASSFPGQATYEQYF TRBV5-4 TRBD1 . TRBJ2-7
TGTGCCAGCAGCCTTCGGACAGGGCAGAGCACAGATACGCAGTATTTT CASSLRTGQSTDTQYF TRBV7-8 TRBD1 few TRBJ2-3
TGTGCCAGCAGTGAATTTGGGGGGAGGACAGGAGGAAGGTCACCCCTCCACTTT CASSEFGGRTGGRSPLHF TRBV25-1 TRBD1 . TRBJ1-6
TGTGCCAGCAGTGAAGAGGGGAACACTGAAGCTTTCTTT CASSEEGNTEAFF TRBV2 . many TRBJ1-1
TGTGCCAGCAGTCCCCCCAAGCCCAGCTCCTACGAGCAGTACTTC CASSPPKPSSYEQYF TRBV28 . . TRBJ2-7
TGTGCCATCAAGGGGGCTTCTAATGAAAAACTGTTTTTT CAIKGASNEKLFF TRBV6-1 TRBD1 . TRBJ1-4
TGTGCCAGCAGCTTAGGTCACCTAGCGATTGAGCAGTTCTTC CASSLGHLAIEQFF TRBV13 . . TRBJ2-1
TGCGCCAGCAGCCAAGAGAAGGTTGGCGCTAACTATGGCTACACCTTC CASSQEKVGANYGYTF TRBV4-1 . . TRBJ1-2
TGTGCCAGTAGTATATACCAGGGTATGGCTTTCTTT CASSIYQGMAFF TRBV19 . few TRBJ1-1
TGTGCCAGCAGTCTCTCTGGCTTGCCCCAGCATTTT CASSLSGLPQHF TRBV28 . once TRBJ1-5
TGTGCTAGCAGCTTAACACCGGAGCAGTACTTC CASSLTPEQYF TRBV7-7 . . TRBJ2-7
TGTGCCAGCAGTCTACACGGGAACTATGGCTACACCTTC CASSLHGNYGYTF TRBV7-3 . . TRBJ1-2